This T cell receptor (beta chain) was recorded in a study of regulatory T cells in long-lasting Graves disease. Broader study findings: Accuracy may have suffered from the small sample size.

Arm-PCR of CDR3 regions and iRepertoire HTBI primers were the basis on which TCR beta libraries were built. Each CDR3 protein gets one entry after TCRdb re-called the multiplex PCR reads with MiXCR. Among about 400,000 distinct CDR3 sequences listed, 15% to 17% were seen once. This clonotype was seen repeatedly, ten times or more. As yet, its antigen is unknown. The CDR3 spans 16 residues. The ends were cut back, 3 bases at V and 1 base at J, with 15 bases in the middle. This sample's time point: newly diagnosed GD, antithyroid drugs for less than 3 months. RNA isolated from PBMCs was used to make the TCR library. With EDTA tubes as the receptacles, approximately 10 milliliters of peripheral blood were drawn.

The rearrangement uses TRBV12-3 or TRBV12-4 and TRBJ2-5; possible D gene TRBD2, 6 bases. The sequence was obtained from a female donor with Graves disease. The sequenced sample was peripheral blood mononuclear cells (PBMCs), obtained at new diagnosis, from a patient treated with antithyroid drugs. CDR3 bases: TGTGCCAGCAGTTTTCCCAGGGAGGCAACCCAAGAGACCCAGTACTTC. Translating gives CASSFPREATQETQYF.